This T cell receptor (beta chain) was sequenced for a study of shared clonotypes between healthy human individuals. From germline, CDR1 is SGHAT and CDR2 FQNNGV. This CDR3 has 14 amino acids. V lost 8 bases, J lost 6 bases, and 16 bases lay in between. When replicate PCRs were run on sorted subsets, they used around 0.2 ug DNA, some 33,000 T cell genomes. Measured with immunoSEQ multiplex PCR; TCRdb has only the in-frame clones, and not every one. Among about 2.3 million clones, around 93% were seen once, and the ten largest hold 0.3% to 0.45%. The chain links TRBV11-2 to TRBJ2-2, with D possibly being TRBD1 (7 bases). The clonotype comes from a man aged 18-30 years in good health. Some clones in this sample may be carry-over from other donors' samples. Sequencing was carried out using naive CD4+ T cells from PBMCs. Subset given: CD45RA+ positively selected. The CDR3 here is CASQRAGGSGELFF. The CDR3 coding sequence is TGTGCCAGCCAGCGGGCAGGGGGATCCGGGGAGCTGTTTTTT.